These T cell receptor beta chains were read from a single sample in a study of shared clonotypes between healthy human individuals. Data came from immunoSEQ multiplex PCR; TCRdb stores just in-frame clones and leaves some out. The profile covers over 850,000 clones, with around 78% appearing a single time and 0.5% to 0.65% taken by the ten largest. The source material was memory CD4+ T cells from PBMCs. Receptors originate from a man between 18 and 35 years old in good health. Some clones in this sample may be carry-over from other donors' samples. The CDR3 runs from the conserved cysteine through the conserved F or W. Each record gives: V gene, CDR3 protein.

TRBV4-1	CASSPSDGSNQPQHF
TRBV7-9	CASSLRGGRANAGELFF
TRBV18	CASSQIEYRGDYGYTF
TRBV18	CASSRTVNEKLFF
TRBV19	CASPMHPQQGPLREQYF
TRBV6-1	CASSVDSFSGNTIYF
TRBV30	CAWSLGHSGNTIYF
TRBV29-1	CSVEGAAEAFF
TRBV29-1	CGVGGQGDHQPQHF
TRBV29-1	CSVASGRAGPYEQYF
TRBV9	CASTTGGGETQYF
TRBV28	CASREGRNGYTF
TRBV5-1	CASSSGDVYYGYTF
TRBV5-1	CASSTSADRHTQYF
TRBV6-4	CASSDPPWTPYEQYF
TRBV5-1	CASSRTSGASTDTQYF
TRBV4-3	CASSLGQGYINEQFF
TRBV9	CASSVGGHNEQFF
TRBV5-1	CASSLAVGGLGNEQFF
TRBV30	CAWSVEGTSYNEQFF
TRBV19	CASSIGGGNTGELFF
TRBV11-2	CASSYTSGNNDEQFF
TRBV10-3	CAISERAGGEKLFF
TRBV27	CASNLRGAQETQYF
TRBV6-6	CASREREYTGELFF
TRBV29-1	CSVGDRAMYGYTF
TRBV5-1	CASSLEVPYEQFF
TRBV28	CASSPGLAEWVSSSYNEQFF
TRBV4-2	CASSQGDRGLYGYTF
TRBV15	CATSRDLPVSSYEQYF
TRBV18	CASSPPLGLGYEQYF
TRBV28	CASSSTGVGEAFF
TRBV9	CASSVKSSGGSTDTQYF
TRBV5-1	CASILGTSGNNEQFF
TRBV19	CASSLAPQGSYEQYF
TRBV7-9	CASSFTGGGQPQHF
TRBV28	CASELRGYGYTF
TRBV6-1	CASSGRTGGNTEAFF
TRBV2	CASTLDGEKLFF
TRBV27	CASSPNRGGANVLTF
TRBV9	CASSVEGFQETQYF
TRBV9	CASSSQHRGETQYF
TRBV4-2	CASSPPRIGTRSLF
TRBV29-1	CSVAGGWTEAFF
TRBV4-1	CASSRLSGNTIYF
TRBV5-1	CASQGWSNTEAFF
TRBV29-1	CSVDKAFF
TRBV5-1	CASSFTGTNEQFF
TRBV5-1	CASSLESRAGEQYF
TRBV4-1	CASSREVAYNSPLHF